The next 5 T cell receptor beta chains were all read from a single sample in a study of blood T cell repertoires in COVID-19. Sequencing used immunoSEQ multiplex PCR; TCRdb keeps in-frame clones, though not all of them. The table has about 240,000 clones, 75% to 85% seen once. The sample was peripheral blood. The receptors were gathered from a woman over 75 with COVID-19, enrolled during active disease.

The chain employs TRBV3-1 (or the pseudogene TRBV3-2) and TRBJ1-3, with D perhaps matching TRBD1 (5 bases). The germline V and J ends were trimmed by 4 bases and 2 bases, with 12 bases remaining between them. CDR3 length: 15 amino acids. CDR1 LGHDT and CDR2 YNNKEL come from the germline V gene (reference sequence). CDR3 sequence reads: CASSLDSNPGNTIYF. In DNA form, the CDR3 reads TGTGCCAGCAGCCTTGACAGTAACCCTGGAAACACCATATATTTT.

This chain uses TRBV27 with TRBJ2-7; D is possibly TRBD1 (6 bases). In germline, CDR1 is MNHEY, CDR2 SMNVEV (reference sequence). The V gene lost 7 bases and the J gene lost 3 bases, with 16 bases spanning the gap. This CDR3 has 14 amino acids. CDR3 coding DNA: TGTGCCAGCAAGCTACAGGGCACAGGCTACGAGCAGTACTTC. Translating it yields CASKLQGTGYEQYF.

The chain couples TRBV7-9 to TRBJ1-4, with a tentative D call TRBD1 (6 bases). V lost 8 bases to trimming and J lost 4 bases, with 17 bases between them. The CDR3 length is 15 residues. The germline V gene has CDR1 SEHNR and CDR2 FQNEAQ (reference sequence). CDR3: CASASWGQNNEKLFF. The CDR3 region has the DNA TGTGCCAGCGCATCCTGGGGGCAGAATAATGAAAAACTGTTTTTT. Full variable domain (rest looked up from reference TRBV7-9 and TRBJ1-4): DTGVSQNPRHKITKRGQNVTFRCDPISEHNRLYWYRQTLGQGPEFLTYFQNEAQLEKSRLLSDRFSAERPKGSFSTLEIQRTEQGDSAMYLCASASWGQNNEKLFFGSGTQLSVL.

CDR3 in amino acids: CASSFGGGHSYEQYF. The CDR3, as DNA: TGTGCCAGCAGTTTTGGGGGGGGCCACTCCTACGAGCAGTACTTC. The V gene is TRBV3-1 (or the pseudogene TRBV3-2), the J gene TRBJ2-7; weak D call: TRBD2 (7 bases). With 6 bases removed from V and 0 bases from J, the gap between germline ends came to 15 bases. Germline loops: CDR1 LGHDT, CDR2 YNNKEL (reference sequence). The length of the CDR3 is 15 residues.

This chain uses TRBV5-1 with TRBJ1-4; no reliable D call. V was pared by 1 base and J by 7 bases, with 5 bases between. Germline CDR1 reads SGHRS; CDR2 reads YFSETQ. The CDR3 length is 12 residues. The chain's CDR3 is CASSLPGEKLFF. In DNA form, the CDR3 reads TGCGCCAGCAGCTTGCCGGGTGAAAAACTGTTTTTT.